This paragraph covers one T cell receptor beta chain sequence. Reverse transcription of roughly 0.45 to 1 ug RNA was performed with random hexamers. An immunoSEQ multiplex PCR generated amplified TCR beta CDR3 products spanning 54 Vbeta and 13 Jbeta. TCRdb called the immunoSEQ multiplex PCR reads again in MiXCR, with one record for every CDR3 protein. The sample lists under 550,000 distinct CDR3 sequences; roughly 85% were seen once. V was cut by 3 bases and J by 4 bases, with 10 bases left in between. The CDR3 totals 13 residues. Germline V gene lookup returns CDR1 SGHRS and CDR2 YFSETQ. This record comes from a study of CD8 T cells in Susac syndrome. In blood CD8+ and CD4+ T cells, TCR beta underwent sequencing. Each multiple sclerosis control was a treatment-naive patient with relapsing-remitting disease that was either stable or active. TEMRA cells were FACS-enriched, with CD8+ and CD4+ T cells isolated negatively.

The V gene is TRBV5-1, the J gene TRBJ1-1; perhaps TRBD1 as D (6 bases). The sample consisted of CD8+ T cells from PBMCs. This TCR came from a human donor with multiple sclerosis. The CDR3 region has the DNA TGCGCCAGCAGCTACAGGGATGGCACTGAAGCTTTCTTT. Translation gives CASSYRDGTEAFF. Filled out from reference TRBV5-1 and TRBJ1-1, the complete variable domain reads KAGVTQTPRYLIKTRGQQVTLSCSPISGHRSVSWYQQTPGQGLQFLFEYFSETQRNKGNFPGRFSGRQFSNSRSEMNVSTLELGDSALYLCASSYRDGTEAFFGQGTRLTVV.